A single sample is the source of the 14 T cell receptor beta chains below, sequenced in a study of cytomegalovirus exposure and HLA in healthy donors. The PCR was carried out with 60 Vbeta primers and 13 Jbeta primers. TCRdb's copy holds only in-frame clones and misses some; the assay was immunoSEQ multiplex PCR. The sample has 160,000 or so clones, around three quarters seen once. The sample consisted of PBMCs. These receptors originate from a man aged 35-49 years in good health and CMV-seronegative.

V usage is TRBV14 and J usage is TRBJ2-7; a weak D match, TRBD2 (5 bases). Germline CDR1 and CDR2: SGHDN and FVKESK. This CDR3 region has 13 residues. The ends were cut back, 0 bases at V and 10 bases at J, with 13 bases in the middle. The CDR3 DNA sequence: TGTGCCAGCAGCCAAGACGTAGGGAGACTACAGTACTTC. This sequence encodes CASSQDVGRLQYF. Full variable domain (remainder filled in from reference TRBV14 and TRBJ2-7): EAGVTQFPSHSVIEKGQTVTLRCDPISGHDNLYWYRRVMGKEIKFLLHFVKESKQDESGMPNNRFLAERTGGTYSTLKVQPAELEDSGVYFCASSQDVGRLQYFGPGTRLTVT.

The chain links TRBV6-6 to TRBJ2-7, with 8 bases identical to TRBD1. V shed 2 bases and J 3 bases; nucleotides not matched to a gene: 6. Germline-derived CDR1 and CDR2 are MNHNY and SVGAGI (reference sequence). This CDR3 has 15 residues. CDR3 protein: CASSYGRTGSYEQYF. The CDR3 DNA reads TGTGCCAGCAGTTACGGGAGGACAGGGAGCTACGAGCAGTACTTC.

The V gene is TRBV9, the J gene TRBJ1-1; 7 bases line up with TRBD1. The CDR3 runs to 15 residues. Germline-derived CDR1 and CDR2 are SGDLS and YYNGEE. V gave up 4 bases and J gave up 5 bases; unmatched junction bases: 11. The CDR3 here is CASSREGQAATEAFF. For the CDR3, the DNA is TGTGCCAGCAGCCGTGAAGGACAGGCTGCGACTGAAGCTTTCTTT. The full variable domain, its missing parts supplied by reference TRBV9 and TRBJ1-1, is DSGVTQTPKHLITATGQRVTLRCSPRSGDLSVYWYQQSLDQGLQFLIQYYNGEERAKGNILERFSAQQFPDLHSELNLSSLELGDSALYFCASSREGQAATEAFFGQGTRLTVV.

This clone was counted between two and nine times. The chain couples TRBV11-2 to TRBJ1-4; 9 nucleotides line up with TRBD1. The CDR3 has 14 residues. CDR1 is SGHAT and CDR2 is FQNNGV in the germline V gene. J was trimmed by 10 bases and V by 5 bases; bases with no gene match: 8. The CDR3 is CASSPGTGWGKLFF. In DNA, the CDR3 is TGTGCCAGCAGCCCCGGGACAGGGTGGGGAAAACTGTTTTTT.

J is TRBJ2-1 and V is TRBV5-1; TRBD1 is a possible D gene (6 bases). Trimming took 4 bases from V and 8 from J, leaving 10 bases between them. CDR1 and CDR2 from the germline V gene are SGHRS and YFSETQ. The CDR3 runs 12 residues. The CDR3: CASSGAGDEQFF. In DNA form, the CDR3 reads TGCGCCAGCAGCGGGGCAGGGGATGAGCAGTTCTTC. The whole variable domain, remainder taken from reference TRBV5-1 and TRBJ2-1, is KAGVTQTPRYLIKTRGQQVTLSCSPISGHRSVSWYQQTPGQGLQFLFEYFSETQRNKGNFPGRFSGRQFSNSRSEMNVSTLELGDSALYLCASSGAGDEQFFGPGTRLTVL.

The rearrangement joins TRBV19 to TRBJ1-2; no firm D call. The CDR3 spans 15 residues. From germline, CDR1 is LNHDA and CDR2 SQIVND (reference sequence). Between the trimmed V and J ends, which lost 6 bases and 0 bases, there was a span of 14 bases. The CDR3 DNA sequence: TGTGCCAGTAGCATCTCGGGGATCCCTAACTATGGCTACACCTTC. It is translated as CASSISGIPNYGYTF.

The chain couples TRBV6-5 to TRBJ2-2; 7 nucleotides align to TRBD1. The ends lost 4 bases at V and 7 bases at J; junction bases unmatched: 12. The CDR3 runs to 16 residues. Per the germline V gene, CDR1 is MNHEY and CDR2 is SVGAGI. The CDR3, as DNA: TGTGCCAGCAGTTCTTCCGGGACAGAAAAAGTCGGGGAGCTGTTTTTT. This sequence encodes CASSSSGTEKVGELFF.

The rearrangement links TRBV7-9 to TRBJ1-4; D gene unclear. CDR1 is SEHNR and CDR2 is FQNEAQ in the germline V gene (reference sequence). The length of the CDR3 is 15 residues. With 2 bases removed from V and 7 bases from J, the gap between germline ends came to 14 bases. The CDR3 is CASSLKVWPSEKLFF. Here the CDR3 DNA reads TGTGCCAGCAGCTTAAAAGTGTGGCCTAGTGAAAAACTGTTTTTT.

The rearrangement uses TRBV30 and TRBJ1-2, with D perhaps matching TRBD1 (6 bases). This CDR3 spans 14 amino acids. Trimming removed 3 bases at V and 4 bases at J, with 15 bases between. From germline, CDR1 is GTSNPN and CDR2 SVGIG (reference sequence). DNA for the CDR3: TGTGCCTGGAGACAAAAGGGGGGGACCTATGGCTACACCTTC. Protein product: CAWRQKGGTYGYTF. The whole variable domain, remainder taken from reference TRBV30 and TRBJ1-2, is SQTIHQWPATLVQPVGSPLSLECTVEGTSNPNLYWYRQAAGRGLQLLFYSVGIGQISSEVPQNLSASRPQDRQFILSSKKLLLSDSGFYLCAWRQKGGTYGYTFGSGTRLTVV.

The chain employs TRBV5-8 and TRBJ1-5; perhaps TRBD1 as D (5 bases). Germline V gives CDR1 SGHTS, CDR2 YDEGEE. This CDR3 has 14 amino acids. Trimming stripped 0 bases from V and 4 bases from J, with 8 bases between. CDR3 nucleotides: TGTGCCAGCAGCTTGGCGGGACTTAATCAGCCCCAGCATTTT. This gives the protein CASSLAGLNQPQHF.

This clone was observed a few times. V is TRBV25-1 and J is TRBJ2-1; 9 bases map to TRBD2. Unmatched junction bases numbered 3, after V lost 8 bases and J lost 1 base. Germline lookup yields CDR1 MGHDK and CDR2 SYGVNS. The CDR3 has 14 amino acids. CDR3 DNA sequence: TGTGCCAGCGTAGCGGGAGTGTCCTACAATGAGCAGTTCTTC. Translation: CASVAGVSYNEQFF.

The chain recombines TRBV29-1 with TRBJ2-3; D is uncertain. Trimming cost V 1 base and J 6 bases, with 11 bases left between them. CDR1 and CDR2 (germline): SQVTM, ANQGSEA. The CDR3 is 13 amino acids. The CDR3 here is CSVEGLEQDTQYF. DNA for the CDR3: TGCAGCGTTGAAGGACTGGAGCAGGATACGCAGTATTTT.

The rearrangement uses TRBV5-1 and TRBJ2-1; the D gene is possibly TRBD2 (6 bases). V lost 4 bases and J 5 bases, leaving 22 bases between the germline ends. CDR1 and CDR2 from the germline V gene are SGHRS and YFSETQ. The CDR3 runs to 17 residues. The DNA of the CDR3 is TGCGCCAGCAGCGTAAACTCCGGGACCTGGGGGGACAATGAGCAGTTCTTC. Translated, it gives CASSVNSGTWGDNEQFF.

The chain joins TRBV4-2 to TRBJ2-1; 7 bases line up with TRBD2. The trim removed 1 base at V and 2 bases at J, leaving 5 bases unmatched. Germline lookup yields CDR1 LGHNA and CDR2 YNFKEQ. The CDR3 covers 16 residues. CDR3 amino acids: CASSQGVGGTYNEQFF. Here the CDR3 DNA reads TGTGCCAGCAGCCAAGGAGTGGGGGGGACCTACAATGAGCAGTTCTTC.